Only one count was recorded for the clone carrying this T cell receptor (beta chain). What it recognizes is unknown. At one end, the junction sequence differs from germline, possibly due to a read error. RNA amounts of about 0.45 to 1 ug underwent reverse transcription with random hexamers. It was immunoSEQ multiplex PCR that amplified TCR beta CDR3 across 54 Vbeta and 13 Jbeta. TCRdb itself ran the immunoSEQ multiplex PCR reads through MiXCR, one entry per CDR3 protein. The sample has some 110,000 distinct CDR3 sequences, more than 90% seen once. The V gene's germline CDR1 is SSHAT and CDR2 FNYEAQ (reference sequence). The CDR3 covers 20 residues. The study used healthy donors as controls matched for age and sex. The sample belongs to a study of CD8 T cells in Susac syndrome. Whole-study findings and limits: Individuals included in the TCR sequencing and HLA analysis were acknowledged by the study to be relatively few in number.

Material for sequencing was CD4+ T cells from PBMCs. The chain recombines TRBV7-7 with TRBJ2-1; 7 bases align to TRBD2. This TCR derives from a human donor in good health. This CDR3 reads CASSPTGLADIGLSYNEQFF. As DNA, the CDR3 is TGTGCTAGCAGTCCTACCGGGCTAGCGGACATCGGGTTGAGTTACAATGAGCAGTTCTTC.